Listed below are T cell receptor beta chains from one sample, sequenced in a study of T cell responses to AZD1222 COVID-19 vaccine. The data were produced by immunoSEQ multiplex PCR, yet TCRdb's version contains in-frame clones alone and is incomplete. The sample lists about 140,000 clones, about 89% occurring once. The sequences come from peripheral blood, collected 28 days after the second dose of the MenACWY control vaccine. These receptors originate from an adult who received the MenACWY meningococcal vaccine as a control. Each CDR3 is given with its conserved first and last residue. Size values are once, few and many counts, or a class for expanded clones, and some rows have none.

j_call,clone_size,v_call,cdr3_aa
TRBJ1-1,once,TRBV5-1,CASSLARASTEAFF
TRBJ2-5,NA,TRBV27,CASSSNSQGAGETQYF
TRBJ1-1,NA,TRBV29-1,CSVVNTEAFF
TRBJ2-1,NA,TRBV5-1,CASSGGDFYNEQFF
TRBJ2-2,few,TRBV7-3,CASSPGTRTGELFF
TRBJ2-7,NA,TRBV7-2,CASSLGAGLRSEQYF
TRBJ2-3,NA,TRBV20-1,CSASPADTQYF
TRBJ2-3,NA,TRBV7-3,CASSSQPGLATDTQYF
TRBJ1-5,once,TRBV6-5,CASRRTGGNQPQHF
TRBJ1-4,NA,TRBV7-2,CASSLYRDPAEKLFF
TRBJ2-7,NA,TRBV5-1,CASSLFSDRAFKQYF
TRBJ2-2,NA,TRBV7-2,CASSLKPLGANTGELFF
TRBJ2-3,NA,TRBV28,CASTPGDRTDTQYF
TRBJ1-3,NA,TRBV5-5,CASSLAPGEITIYF
TRBJ1-2,NA,TRBV7-9,CASSSDTSNYGYTF